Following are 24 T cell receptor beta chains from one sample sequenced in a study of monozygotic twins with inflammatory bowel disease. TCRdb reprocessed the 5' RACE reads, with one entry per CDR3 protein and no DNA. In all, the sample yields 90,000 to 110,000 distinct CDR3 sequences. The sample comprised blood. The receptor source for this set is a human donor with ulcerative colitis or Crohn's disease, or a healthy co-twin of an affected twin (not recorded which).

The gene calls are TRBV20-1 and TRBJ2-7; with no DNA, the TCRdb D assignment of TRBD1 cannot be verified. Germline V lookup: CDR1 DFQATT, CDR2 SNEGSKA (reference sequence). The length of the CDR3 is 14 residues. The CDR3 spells CSARSGTGVSEQYF.

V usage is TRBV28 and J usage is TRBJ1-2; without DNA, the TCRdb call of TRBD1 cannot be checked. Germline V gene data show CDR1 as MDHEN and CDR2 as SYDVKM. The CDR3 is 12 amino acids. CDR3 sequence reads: CASSGTVYGYTF.

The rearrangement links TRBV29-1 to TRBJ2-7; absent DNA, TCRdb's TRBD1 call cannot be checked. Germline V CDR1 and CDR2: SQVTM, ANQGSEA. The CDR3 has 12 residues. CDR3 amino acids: CSVGGAPYEQYF.

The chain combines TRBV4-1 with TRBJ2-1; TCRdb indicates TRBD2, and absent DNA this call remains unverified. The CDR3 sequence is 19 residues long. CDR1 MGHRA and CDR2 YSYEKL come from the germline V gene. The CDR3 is CASSQESSGRSVAYNEQFF.

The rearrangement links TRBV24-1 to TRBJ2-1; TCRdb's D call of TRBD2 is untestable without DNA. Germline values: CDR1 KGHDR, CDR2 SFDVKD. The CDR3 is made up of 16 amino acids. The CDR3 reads CATSDQKAGGYNEQFF.

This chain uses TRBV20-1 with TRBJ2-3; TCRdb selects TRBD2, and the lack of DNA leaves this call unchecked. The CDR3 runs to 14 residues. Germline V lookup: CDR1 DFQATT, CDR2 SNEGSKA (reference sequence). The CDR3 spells CSASVRGGTDTQYF.

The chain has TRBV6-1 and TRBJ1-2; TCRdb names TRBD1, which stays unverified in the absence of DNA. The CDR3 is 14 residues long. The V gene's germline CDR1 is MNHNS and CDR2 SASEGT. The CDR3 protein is CASSDPGTDYGYTF.

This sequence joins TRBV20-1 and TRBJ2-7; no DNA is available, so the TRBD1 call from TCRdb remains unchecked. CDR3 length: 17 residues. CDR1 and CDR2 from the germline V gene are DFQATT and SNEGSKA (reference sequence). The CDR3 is CSASQKIDRVPPYEQYF.

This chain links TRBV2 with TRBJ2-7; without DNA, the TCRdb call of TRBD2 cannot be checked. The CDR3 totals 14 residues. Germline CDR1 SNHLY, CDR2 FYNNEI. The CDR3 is CASKGRPGSYEQYF.

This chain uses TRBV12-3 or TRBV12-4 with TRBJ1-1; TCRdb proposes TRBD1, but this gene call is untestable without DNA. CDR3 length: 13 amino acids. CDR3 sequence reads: CASSRGAAPEAFF.

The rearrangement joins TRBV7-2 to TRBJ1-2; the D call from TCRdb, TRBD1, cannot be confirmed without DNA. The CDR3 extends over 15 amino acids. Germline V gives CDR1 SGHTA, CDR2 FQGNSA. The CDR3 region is CASSLNAGTGDGYTF.

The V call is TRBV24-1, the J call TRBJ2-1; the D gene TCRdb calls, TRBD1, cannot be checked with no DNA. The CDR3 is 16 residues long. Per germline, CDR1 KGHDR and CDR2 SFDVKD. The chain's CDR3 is CATSDSPGTGAGEQFF.

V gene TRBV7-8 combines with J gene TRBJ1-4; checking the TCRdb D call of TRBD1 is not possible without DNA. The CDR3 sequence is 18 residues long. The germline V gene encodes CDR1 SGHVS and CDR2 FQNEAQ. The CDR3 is CASSLYRDRASTNEKLFF.

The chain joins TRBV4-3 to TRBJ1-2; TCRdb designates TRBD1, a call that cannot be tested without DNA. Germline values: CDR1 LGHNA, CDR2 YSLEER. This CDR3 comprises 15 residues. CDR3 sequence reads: CASSQEDRAYYGYTF.

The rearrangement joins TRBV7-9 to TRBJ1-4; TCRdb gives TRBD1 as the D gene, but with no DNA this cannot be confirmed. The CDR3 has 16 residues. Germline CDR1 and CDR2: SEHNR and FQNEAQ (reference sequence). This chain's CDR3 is CASSPRGRGRNEKLFF.

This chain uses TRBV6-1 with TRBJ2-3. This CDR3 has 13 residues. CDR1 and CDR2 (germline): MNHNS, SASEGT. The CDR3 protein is CASNIDRTDTQYF.

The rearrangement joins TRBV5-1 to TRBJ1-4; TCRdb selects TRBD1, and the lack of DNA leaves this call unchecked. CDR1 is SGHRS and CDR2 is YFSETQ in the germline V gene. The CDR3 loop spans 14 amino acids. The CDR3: CASTFSAGDEKLFF.

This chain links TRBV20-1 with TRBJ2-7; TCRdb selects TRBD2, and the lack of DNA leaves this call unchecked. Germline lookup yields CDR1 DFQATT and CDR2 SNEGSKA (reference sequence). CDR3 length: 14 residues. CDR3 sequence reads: CSALGTSDFREQYF.

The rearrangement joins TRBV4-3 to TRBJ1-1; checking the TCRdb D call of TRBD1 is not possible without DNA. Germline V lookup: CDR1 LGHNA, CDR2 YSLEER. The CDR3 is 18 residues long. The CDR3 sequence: CASSQVKTGTGDRTEAFF.

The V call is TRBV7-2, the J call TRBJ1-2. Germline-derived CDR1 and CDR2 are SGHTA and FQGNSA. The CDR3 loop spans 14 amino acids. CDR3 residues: CASSLGPAVYGYTF.

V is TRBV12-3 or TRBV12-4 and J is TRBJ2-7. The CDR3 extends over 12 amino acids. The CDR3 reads CASMRASYEQYF.

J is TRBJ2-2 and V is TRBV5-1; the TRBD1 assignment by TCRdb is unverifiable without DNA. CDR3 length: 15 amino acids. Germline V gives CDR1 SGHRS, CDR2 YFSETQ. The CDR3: CASRIGQGGTGELFF.

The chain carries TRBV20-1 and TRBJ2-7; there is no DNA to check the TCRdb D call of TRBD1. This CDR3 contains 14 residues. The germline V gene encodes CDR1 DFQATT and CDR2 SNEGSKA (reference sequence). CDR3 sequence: CSALIDRTFREQYF.

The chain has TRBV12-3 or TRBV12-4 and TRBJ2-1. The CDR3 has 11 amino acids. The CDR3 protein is CASSLFNEQFF.